Listed here are 29 T cell receptor beta chains from one sample, sequenced in a study of Ad26.COV2.S vaccination and SARS-CoV-2 variants (dated by TCRdb to the early 2020s). This specimen's treatment or condition label, interpreted: roughly 18 received Ad26.COV2.S at low or high dose, single or two shots; five or six received placebo; per-sample allocation not given. For vaccine and placebo recipients, repertoires were sequenced using samples collected on day 63 after the first injection. The library was produced with the immunoSEQ multiplex PCR assay. TCRdb holds this immuneACCESS table with in-frame rearrangements only. Some clones are missing; in checked studies, unresolved V genes explain under half, and the rest has no known cause. Recorded for this sample are some 340,000 clones; around 81% of them occurred a single time. The ten largest clonotypes hold 2% to 2.5% of the sample. The specimen comprised peripheral blood, sampled in a trial of Ad26.COV2.S vaccine versus placebo. The source is a person between 18 and 65 years old who received the Ad26.COV2.S COVID-19 vaccine or a placebo.

This clone was seen more than once but under ten times. The chain couples TRBV2 to TRBJ1-1; no reliable D call. Germline V gene sequence: CDR1 SNHLY, CDR2 FYNNEI. This CDR3 contains 12 residues. The V and J ends lost 8 bases and 1 base respectively, with 8 bases between them. The CDR3 protein is CASSYANTEAFF. The CDR3 coding sequence is TGTGCCAGCTCCTATGCGAACACTGAAGCTTTCTTT.

J is TRBJ1-1 and V is TRBV6-5; 11 bases are shared with TRBD1. Germline CDR1 and CDR2: MNHEY and SVGAGI. With V trimmed by 4 bases and J by 5 bases, 6 bases remained unmatched. This CDR3 has 15 residues. Written as DNA, the CDR3 is TGTGCCAGCAGTTGGACAGGGGGCGCGAATACTGAAGCTTTCTTT. Its protein product is CASSWTGGANTEAFF.

The sample holds one count of this clone. J is TRBJ1-1 and V is TRBV7-3; no reliable D call. Per the germline V gene, CDR1 is SGHTA and CDR2 is FQGTGA. Trimming stripped 7 bases from V and 6 bases from J, with 15 bases between. This CDR3 has 13 amino acids. This CDR3 reads CASNGMSFAEAFF. The CDR3 DNA follows: TGTGCCAGCAACGGGATGTCCTTCGCTGAAGCTTTCTTT.

The gene calls are TRBV29-1 and TRBJ2-7; 9 bases are a match to TRBD1. The CDR3 is made up of 14 amino acids. Per the germline V gene, CDR1 is SQVTM and CDR2 is ANQGSEA. Germline trimming cut 6 bases from V and 3 bases from J; bases unmatched to any gene: 9. The CDR3 spells CSVQRTGANYEQYF. In nucleotides, the CDR3 is TGCAGCGTCCAGAGGACAGGGGCAAACTACGAGCAGTACTTC.

The chain uses TRBV11-3 and TRBJ2-7; D might be TRBD1 (6 bases). The germline CDR1 and CDR2 sequences are SGHNT and YENEEA. CDR3 size: 13 residues. With 7 bases removed from V and 3 bases from J, the gap between germline ends came to 13 bases. CDR3 residues: CASTDRSNYEQYF. In DNA form, the CDR3 reads TGTGCCAGCACTGACAGGTCTAACTACGAGCAGTACTTC.

The chain employs TRBV5-4 and TRBJ2-3, with 10 bases lining up with TRBD2. This CDR3 comprises 14 residues. Germline V gene lookup returns CDR1 SGHNT and CDR2 YYREEE (reference sequence). V was pared by 2 bases and J by 11 bases, with 8 bases of the junction left unmatched. CDR3 in DNA: TGTGCCAGCAGCTTACCGCAGGAGCGGGGGGGGCAGTATTTT. It yields the protein CASSLPQERGGQYF. The full variable domain, with the rest looked up from reference TRBV5-4 and TRBJ2-3, is ETGVTQSPTHLIKTRGQQVTLRCSSQSGHNTVSWYQQALGQGPQFIFQYYREEENGRGNFPPRFSGLQFPNYSSELNVNALELDDSALYLCASSLPQERGGQYFGPGTRLTVL.

The chain recombines TRBV5-6 with TRBJ2-3; D is unresolved. Trimming cost V 0 bases and J 2 bases, with 16 bases left between them. The CDR3 is 17 residues long. CDR1 and CDR2 from the germline V gene are SGHDT and YYEEEE. CDR3 coding DNA: TGTGCCAGCAGCTTGGCCAGTACGAGAACATCCACAGATACGCAGTATTTT. Residues: CASSLASTRTSTDTQYF.

The chain recombines TRBV27 with TRBJ1-1; D gene uncertain. Germline CDR1 and CDR2: MNHEY and SMNVEV (reference sequence). The CDR3 length is 16 residues. With 4 bases removed from V and 4 bases from J, the gap between germline ends came to 19 bases. The CDR3, as DNA: TGTGCCAGCAGTTCCCAACGTCGGGAGGGTGCCACTGAAGCTTTCTTT. As protein: CASSSQRREGATEAFF.

This clone has ten or more counts. The V call is TRBV7-2, the J call TRBJ2-5; D is unresolved. Germline V gene sequence: CDR1 SGHTA, CDR2 FQGNSA. This CDR3 has 13 amino acids. The ends were cut back, 2 bases at V and 2 bases at J, with 6 bases in the middle. The chain's CDR3 is CASSLRVQETQYF. The CDR3 DNA is TGTGCCAGCAGCTTAAGGGTACAAGAGACCCAGTACTTC.

The chain uses TRBV4-1 and TRBJ1-2, with D possibly being TRBD1 (6 bases). Deletions cut 0 bases from V and 6 bases from J, with 14 bases between. The CDR3 sequence is 15 residues long. Germline CDR1 and CDR2: MGHRA and YSYEKL. The CDR3: CASSQEYRVLNGYTF. DNA for the CDR3: TGCGCCAGCAGCCAAGAGTACAGGGTTTTGAATGGCTACACCTTC.

The genes are TRBV11-1 and TRBJ1-2; 7 bases map to TRBD1. The trim removed 5 bases at V and 4 bases at J, leaving 10 bases unmatched. The CDR3 consists of 15 residues. Germline CDR1 is SGHAT and CDR2 is FQDESV (reference sequence). The CDR3 sequence: CASSLQATGAYGYTF. The DNA for the CDR3 is TGTGCCAGCAGCCTACAAGCCACAGGGGCCTATGGCTACACCTTC.

This clone occurred once. V gene TRBV5-1 combines with J gene TRBJ1-1, with D maybe TRBD1 (5 bases). V was clipped by 1 base and J by 1 base, with 14 bases between them. The CDR3 covers 16 residues. Germline assignment: CDR1 SGHRS and CDR2 YFSETQ. As DNA, the CDR3 is TGCGCCAGCAGCTTGATGTTCGAGACAGAGAACACTGAAGCTTTCTTT. Encoded protein: CASSLMFETENTEAFF.

The chain combines TRBV5-4 with TRBJ1-1; tentative D call: TRBD1 (5 bases). Trimming cost V 6 bases and J 5 bases, with 20 bases left between them. Germline V gene sequence: CDR1 SGHNT, CDR2 YYREEE (reference sequence). The length of the CDR3 is 15 residues. Here the CDR3 reads CASISVEGLRTEAFF. The CDR3 bases are TGTGCCAGCATATCCGTAGAGGGGTTGCGGACTGAAGCTTTCTTT.

This clone has only one observation. J is TRBJ2-7 and V is TRBV5-1; TRBD1 agrees at 7 bases. The CDR3 is 15 amino acids. Trimming took 1 base from V and 3 from J; bases not matched to a gene: 7. In germline, CDR1 is SGHRS, CDR2 YFSETQ. The CDR3 is CASSLRGQGDYEQYF. For the CDR3, the DNA is TGCGCCAGCAGCTTGAGGGGGCAGGGGGACTACGAGCAGTACTTC. The full variable domain, rest sourced from reference TRBV5-1 and TRBJ2-7, is KAGVTQTPRYLIKTRGQQVTLSCSPISGHRSVSWYQQTPGQGLQFLFEYFSETQRNKGNFPGRFSGRQFSNSRSEMNVSTLELGDSALYLCASSLRGQGDYEQYFGPGTRLTVT.

This chain links TRBV28 with TRBJ1-4; D uncertain. The germline V and J ends were trimmed by 2 bases and 3 bases, with 10 bases remaining between them. CDR1 and CDR2 (germline): MDHEN, SYDVKM. CDR3 length equals 15 residues. CDR3 residues: CASSLTRESNEKLFF. CDR3 bases: TGTGCCAGCAGTTTAACTCGAGAATCTAATGAAAAACTGTTTTTT.

The genes are TRBV9 and TRBJ2-2; 9 nucleotides agree with TRBD2. The CDR3 has 14 residues. Germline trimming cut 3 bases from V and 7 bases from J; bases unmatched to any gene: 4. CDR1 SGDLS and CDR2 YYNGEE come from the germline V gene. The CDR3 DNA reads as TGTGCCAGCAGCGGACTTAGCGGGGGCGGGGAGCTGTTTTTT. This encodes CASSGLSGGGELFF.

Here the CDR3 reads CASSSRGTEQYF. CDR3 coding DNA: TGTGCCAGCAGCTCGAGGGGAACCGAGCAGTACTTC. V gene TRBV5-4 combines with J gene TRBJ2-7; D assignment may be TRBD1 or TRBD2 (5 bases each). Germline CDR1 reads SGHNT; CDR2 reads YYREEE (reference sequence). CDR3 length: 12 residues. Trimming removed 3 bases at V and 6 bases at J, with 10 bases between.

This clone is a singleton in its sample. The chain combines TRBV20-1 with TRBJ1-2, with no clear D. Germline V gives CDR1 DFQATT, CDR2 SNEGSKA (reference sequence). The CDR3 covers 14 residues. Trimming left V 3 bases short and J 1 base short, with 12 bases between. CDR3 in amino acids: CSASGGDYNYGYTF. The DNA of the CDR3 is TGCAGTGCTAGTGGAGGCGATTATAACTATGGCTACACCTTC.

This clone has just a few counts. This chain links TRBV20-1 with TRBJ1-1, with a weak D call TRBD1 (5 bases). CDR3 length equals 12 residues. Germline V gene sequence: CDR1 DFQATT, CDR2 SNEGSKA (reference sequence). The V gene lost 3 bases and the J gene lost 3 bases, with 8 bases spanning the gap. CDR3 bases: TGCAGTGCTAGTAGGGGCTACACTGAAGCTTTCTTT. Its protein product is CSASRGYTEAFF.

CDR3 amino acids: CASSLDGVNYGYTF. In DNA form, the CDR3 reads TGCGCCAGCAGCTTGGATGGGGTTAACTATGGCTACACCTTC. The V gene is TRBV5-1, the J gene TRBJ1-2; unclear D gene. The CDR3 has 14 amino acids. V was pared by 0 bases and J by 1 base, with 7 bases between. CDR1 is SGHRS, CDR2 YFSETQ, per germline.

The genes are TRBV19 and TRBJ1-3, with D possibly TRBD1 on 5 matching bases. Trimming removed 5 bases at V and 2 bases at J, with 16 bases between. Germline V lookup: CDR1 LNHDA, CDR2 SQIVND (reference sequence). The CDR3 spans 16 residues. CDR3 amino acids: CASSPSGAATGNTIYF. CDR3 DNA: TGTGCCAGTAGTCCTAGCGGGGCTGCCACTGGAAACACCATATATTTT. The full variable domain, in which reference TRBV19 and TRBJ1-3 provide the parts outside the CDR3, is DGGITQSPKYLFRKEGQNVTLSCEQNLNHDAMYWYRQDPGQGLRLIYYSQIVNDFQKGDIAEGYSVSREKKESFPLTVTSAQKNPTAFYLCASSPSGAATGNTIYFGEGSWLTVV.

The chain couples TRBV9 to TRBJ2-7, with 11 bases matching TRBD2. Per the germline V gene, CDR1 is SGDLS and CDR2 is YYNGEE. J lost 4 bases, V lost 4 bases, and 4 bases had no gene match. This CDR3 spans 14 amino acids. The CDR3 loop is CASSPGLAGYEQYF. CDR3 DNA: TGTGCCAGCAGCCCAGGACTAGCGGGTTACGAGCAGTACTTC.

V is TRBV7-9 and J is TRBJ2-7; 8 nucleotides match TRBD1. The CDR3 spans 14 residues. V was pared by 0 bases and J by 3 bases, with 1 base of the junction left unmatched. The germline CDR1 and CDR2 sequences are SEHNR and FQNEAQ (reference sequence). CDR3 loop: CASSLAQGDYEQYF. In DNA form, the CDR3 reads TGTGCCAGCAGCTTAGCACAGGGGGACTACGAGCAGTACTTC.

The chain links TRBV7-9 to TRBJ2-4; D may be TRBD1 (6 bases). With 3 bases removed from V and 9 bases from J, the gap between germline ends came to 12 bases. CDR1 and CDR2 (germline): SEHNR, FQNEAQ (reference sequence). This CDR3 comprises 13 residues. CDR3 loop: CASSLMGASIQYF. CDR3 DNA sequence: TGTGCCAGCAGCTTGATGGGGGCCAGCATTCAGTACTTC.

This clone was recorded once. The chain couples TRBV5-4 to TRBJ2-5; 10 bases agree with TRBD2. V dropped 0 bases and J dropped 5; count of bases not matched to a gene: 4. Germline loops: CDR1 SGHNT, CDR2 YYREEE (reference sequence). The CDR3 has 15 amino acids. The chain's CDR3 is CASSLAERGGETQYF. The CDR3 region has the DNA TGTGCCAGCAGCTTGGCGGAGCGGGGGGGTGAGACCCAGTACTTC.

This chain connects TRBV5-1 to TRBJ2-2; D is perhaps TRBD1 (5 bases). This CDR3 is 13 amino acids long. Germline CDR1 is SGHRS and CDR2 is YFSETQ. The ends were cut back, 2 bases at V and 7 bases at J, with 9 bases in the middle. The CDR3 nucleotides are TGCGCCAGCAGCTTATCAGGGAACGGGGAGCTGTTTTTT. Translating gives CASSLSGNGELFF.

This clone appeared a few times. The chain joins TRBV5-1 to TRBJ2-7; the D is unclear. Germline lookup yields CDR1 SGHRS and CDR2 YFSETQ. V was trimmed by 3 bases and J by 3 bases, leaving 13 bases between them. The CDR3 length is 14 residues. The chain's CDR3 is CASSSNAGFYEQYF. CDR3 nucleotides: TGCGCCAGCAGCTCCAACGCAGGTTTCTACGAGCAGTACTTC.

This clone was observed once. This chain joins TRBV12-3 or TRBV12-4 and TRBJ2-7; D perhaps matches TRBD2 (5 bases). This CDR3 is built from 12 residues. The V end was cut by 9 bases, the J end by 4 bases, with 13 bases between. The CDR3 nucleotides are TGTGCCAGTTCCGGGGAAGGTTACGAGCAGTACTTC. This gives the protein CASSGEGYEQYF.

This clone was seen just once. The chain combines TRBV5-5 with TRBJ2-6, with D unclear. CDR3 length equals 14 residues. Trimming removed 4 bases at V and 3 bases at J, with 8 bases between. CDR1 is SGHKS and CDR2 is YYEKEE in the germline V gene (reference sequence). This chain's CDR3 is CASSPVLGANVLTF. The CDR3 DNA reads as TGTGCCAGCAGCCCCGTTCTTGGGGCCAACGTCCTGACTTTC.